The T cell receptor beta chain under discussion was sequenced for a study (dated by TCRdb to about 2016). CDR1 MNHEY and CDR2 SVGAGI are derived from the germline V gene. The CDR3 runs 14 amino acids, cysteine and phenylalanine included. Kept here is only the CDR3 DNA, which spans 42 bases and is read in frame from base 1. Trimming leaves V shorter by 8 bases and J shorter by 13 bases, with the junction holding 17 bases beyond the gene matches. On this clonotype: Which antigen it targets is not known. Qualities for individual bases were not recorded, and no much larger clone is one base off.

Library generation was performed with RT-PCR. Sequencing took place on an Illumina MiSeq. The raw public reads went through TCRdb reprocessing: fastp at Q25, MiXCR clone calling, in-frame beta chains kept. All rows with the same CDR3 protein become a single entry with the most common DNA and genes. Recorded for this sample are 650,000 to 800,000 distinct CDR3 sequences; 14% of them occurred a single time. The ten largest make up 3.6% of the sample. Source material: memory CD4+ T cells from blood. The chain employs TRBV6-5 and TRBJ2-1; 7 junctional bases match TRBD2. This clonotype was sampled from a female donor in good health, serving as a healthy control. The sequence in DNA is TGTGCCAGCGTCCCCGCGGGGGAGTCCGCCCCCCAGTTCTTC. The resulting protein is CASVPAGESAPQFF.